Below are 31 T cell receptor beta chains sequenced from a single sample in a study of blood T cell repertoires in COVID-19. The data were produced by immunoSEQ multiplex PCR, yet TCRdb's version contains in-frame clones alone and is incomplete. The table records roughly 400,000 clones, approximately 87% of them present only once. Material for sequencing was PBMCs or T cells enriched from blood (not recorded which). Source of these receptors: a woman between 45 and 65 years old who had recovered from COVID-19.

V usage is TRBV5-4 and J usage is TRBJ2-3; D might be TRBD2 (5 bases). This CDR3 has 13 amino acids. Germline CDR1 SGHNT, CDR2 YYREEE (reference sequence). Trimming cost V 4 bases and J 5 bases, with 11 bases left between them. Here the CDR3 reads CASSVGVLDTQYF. The CDR3 bases are TGTGCCAGCAGCGTCGGGGTCCTAGATACGCAGTATTTT.

The chain is built from TRBV28 and TRBJ1-1; the D is unclear. This CDR3 is 15 amino acids long. Trimming stripped 6 bases from V and 5 bases from J, with 19 bases between. The V gene's germline CDR1 is MDHEN and CDR2 SYDVKM. The CDR3 coding sequence is TGTGCCAGCAGCCTCGCTTGGAGGGAAAGTACTGAAGCTTTCTTT. Protein product: CASSLAWRESTEAFF.

The chain is built from TRBV27 and TRBJ1-2, with D tentatively TRBD1 (5 bases). The CDR3 totals 15 residues. Germline V gene lookup returns CDR1 MNHEY and CDR2 SMNVEV (reference sequence). Trimming removed 7 bases at V and 6 bases at J, with 21 bases between. CDR3 loop: CASKSLGREGDGYTF. Here the CDR3 DNA reads TGTGCCAGCAAGTCCCTAGGCAGGGAGGGCGATGGCTACACCTTC.

The chain uses TRBV6-6 and TRBJ2-3, with 9 bases lining up with TRBD2. The germline gives CDR1 MNHNY, CDR2 SVGAGI (reference sequence). CDR3 length equals 17 residues. Unmatched junction bases numbered 9, after V lost 5 bases and J lost 0 bases. The CDR3 DNA follows: TGTGCCAGCAGTCTAAGCGGGGGGCCCACTAGCACAGATACGCAGTATTTT. The encoded protein is CASSLSGGPTSTDTQYF.

The J gene is TRBJ1-5, the V gene TRBV6-2 or TRBV6-3; maybe TRBD1 (6 bases). V was cut by 0 bases and J by 2 bases, with 11 bases left in between. The CDR3 consists of 16 residues. Germline assignment: CDR1 MNHEY and CDR2 SVGEGT. The CDR3 DNA follows: TGTGCCAGCAGTTACTCGACAGGTCGGGGCAATCAGCCCCAGCATTTT. Translation: CASSYSTGRGNQPQHF.

V is TRBV5-8 and J is TRBJ1-4, with D unresolved. Trimming shortened V by 0 bases and J by 8 bases, and 14 bases separated the two germline ends. This CDR3 contains 15 residues. CDR1 and CDR2 (germline): SGHTS, YDEGEE. This CDR3 is CASSLGSVAREKLFF. The CDR3 region has the DNA TGTGCCAGCAGCTTGGGCAGCGTGGCACGAGAAAAACTGTTTTTT.

V gene TRBV6-1 combines with J gene TRBJ1-4; 9 nucleotides match TRBD1. The CDR3 runs to 16 residues. With 4 bases clipped from V and 8 bases from J, the junction kept 11 bases outside the gene matches. Germline lookup yields CDR1 MNHNS and CDR2 SASEGT. The CDR3 nucleotides are TGTGCCAGCAGTGTCTCGCCGGGACAGGGAGGAGAAAAACTGTTTTTT. This translates into CASSVSPGQGGEKLFF.

The chain carries TRBV4-2 and TRBJ1-5; 7 nucleotides line up with TRBD1. J was trimmed by 7 bases and V by 1 base; bases with no gene match: 7. CDR3 length equals 15 residues. CDR1 LGHNA and CDR2 YNFKEQ come from the germline V gene. CDR3 coding DNA: TGTGCCAGCAGCCAAGCTCTGGGGACAGCACAGCCCCAGCATTTT. Translation gives CASSQALGTAQPQHF.

The gene calls are TRBV19 and TRBJ1-5, with 11 bases identical to TRBD1. CDR1 is LNHDA and CDR2 is SQIVND in the germline V gene (reference sequence). Germline trimming cut 0 bases from V and 7 bases from J; bases unmatched to any gene: 8. CDR3 length equals 17 residues. The CDR3 sequence is CASSIDSGQGAWQPQHF. The CDR3 DNA follows: TGTGCCAGTAGTATAGACTCCGGACAGGGGGCTTGGCAGCCCCAGCATTTT.

This chain uses TRBV15 with TRBJ2-7; D perhaps matches TRBD1 (6 bases). Trimming left V 0 bases short and J 9 bases short, with 15 bases between. CDR1 is LNHNV, CDR2 YYDKDF, per germline (reference sequence). The CDR3 covers 14 residues. The CDR3 coding sequence is TGTGCCACCAGCAGAGATATCTGGTCACAGGGGCAGTACTTC. Protein sequence: CATSRDIWSQGQYF. Supplemented by reference TRBV15 and TRBJ2-7, the full variable domain reads DAMVIQNPRYQVTQFGKPVTLSCSQTLNHNVMYWYQQKSSQAPKLLFHYYDKDFNNEADTPDNFQSRRPNTSFCFLDIRSPGLGDTAMYLCATSRDIWSQGQYFGPGTRLTVT.

The CDR3 is CAWSVGIAGSGNTIYF. In nucleotides, the CDR3 is TGTGCCTGGAGTGTAGGTATAGCTGGCTCTGGAAACACCATATATTTT. This chain connects TRBV30 to TRBJ1-3; no definite D call. The CDR3 runs 16 residues. V lost 0 bases and J lost 0, with 12 bases in between. The germline V gene has CDR1 GTSNPN and CDR2 SVGIG (reference sequence).

The chain employs TRBV10-2 and TRBJ1-4; 10 nucleotides align to TRBD1. The CDR3 has 15 amino acids. The V gene's germline CDR1 is WSHSY and CDR2 SAAADI. Trimming took 2 bases from V and 8 from J; bases not matched to a gene: 5. CDR3 amino acids: CASSEADRGDEKLFF. CDR3 DNA sequence: TGCGCCAGCAGTGAGGCGGACAGGGGGGACGAAAAACTGTTTTTT.

The chain links TRBV5-1 to TRBJ1-3; TRBD1 matches 7 bases. The CDR3 sequence is 16 residues long. V lost 0 bases, J lost 3 bases, and 6 bases stayed unmatched. CDR1 and CDR2 (germline): SGHRS, YFSETQ. The CDR3 loop is CASSLATDRNGNTIYF. The DNA for the CDR3 is TGCGCCAGCAGCTTGGCAACGGACAGGAATGGAAACACCATATATTTT. The whole variable domain, filled in from reference TRBV5-1 and TRBJ1-3, reads KAGVTQTPRYLIKTRGQQVTLSCSPISGHRSVSWYQQTPGQGLQFLFEYFSETQRNKGNFPGRFSGRQFSNSRSEMNVSTLELGDSALYLCASSLATDRNGNTIYFGEGSWLTVV.

The rearrangement links TRBV5-6 to TRBJ1-1; 9 nucleotides align to TRBD1. CDR1 and CDR2 (germline): SGHDT, YYEEEE. V shed 4 bases and J 5 bases; nucleotides not matched to a gene: 9. This CDR3 contains 15 residues. This chain's CDR3 is CASSIEGTGRTEAFF. DNA of the CDR3: TGTGCCAGCAGCATTGAGGGGACAGGGCGGACTGAAGCTTTCTTT.

This clone was recorded once. CDR3 protein: CAWSDYWGLDYGYTF. CDR3 nucleotide sequence: TGTGCCTGGAGTGACTATTGGGGGCTTGACTATGGCTACACCTTC. V is TRBV30 and J is TRBJ1-2, with a tentative D call TRBD1 (6 bases). There are 15 residues in the CDR3. Germline-derived CDR1 and CDR2 are GTSNPN and SVGIG (reference sequence). Between the trimmed V and J ends, which lost 1 base and 3 bases, there was a span of 15 bases.

The chain employs TRBV30 and TRBJ1-2, with a weak D call TRBD1 (6 bases). Trimming removed 0 bases at V and 6 bases at J, with 17 bases between. Germline CDR1 and CDR2: GTSNPN and SVGIG (reference sequence). The CDR3 is made up of 15 amino acids. The CDR3 coding sequence is TGTGCCTGGAGTGTCCAGACCTTACAGGGCCATGGCTACACCTTC. Translated, it gives CAWSVQTLQGHGYTF. The full variable domain, in which reference TRBV30 and TRBJ1-2 provide the parts outside the CDR3, is SQTIHQWPATLVQPVGSPLSLECTVEGTSNPNLYWYRQAAGRGLQLLFYSVGIGQISSEVPQNLSASRPQDRQFILSSKKLLLSDSGFYLCAWSVQTLQGHGYTFGSGTRLTVV.

The V call is TRBV5-1, the J call TRBJ2-3, with TRBD2 identical over 10 bases. With 0 bases clipped from V and 6 bases from J, the junction kept 4 bases outside the gene matches. This CDR3 is 15 amino acids long. Looked up from germline, CDR1 is SGHRS and CDR2 is YFSETQ. CDR3 sequence reads: CASSLAATSGDTQYF. The CDR3 region has the DNA TGCGCCAGCAGCTTGGCTGCGACTAGCGGGGATACGCAGTATTTT.

The CDR3 coding sequence is TGCGCCAGCAGCCCGGGACTGACATCGTGGGGCTACACCTTC. Its translation: CASSPGLTSWGYTF. The rearrangement uses TRBV5-1 and TRBJ1-2, with TRBD1 as a possible D gene (5 bases). The length of the CDR3 is 14 residues. V was shortened by 4 bases and J by 8 bases, with 18 bases between the two germline ends. Germline CDR1 reads SGHRS; CDR2 reads YFSETQ.

The chain employs TRBV2 and TRBJ2-2, with D tentatively TRBD2 (5 bases). Trimming left V 6 bases short and J 1 base short, with 15 bases between. The germline CDR1 and CDR2 sequences are SNHLY and FYNNEI. This CDR3 region has 16 residues. CDR3 DNA: TGTGCCAGCAGGGCACTAGGCAGCCAGAACACCGGGGAGCTGTTTTTT. It translates to CASRALGSQNTGELFF.

In nucleotides, the CDR3 is TGTGCCAGTAGTCGGGAACCTTCCTATGGCTACACCTTC. It yields the protein CASSREPSYGYTF. The chain couples TRBV19 to TRBJ1-2; D uncertain. The length of the CDR3 is 13 residues. V was pared by 5 bases and J by 4 bases, with 11 bases between. CDR1 and CDR2 from the germline V gene are LNHDA and SQIVND (reference sequence).

This chain uses TRBV5-1 with TRBJ2-1; D is perhaps TRBD1 (6 bases). This CDR3 comprises 16 residues. Germline CDR1 reads SGHRS; CDR2 reads YFSETQ. Between the trimmed V and J ends, which lost 2 bases and 10 bases, there was a span of 22 bases. CDR3 bases: TGCGCCAGCAGCTTCGATTTGGCACAGGGTATCAGCGAGCAGTTCTTC. This codes for CASSFDLAQGISEQFF.

This clone was seen once. This chain links TRBV7-9 with TRBJ1-4; 8 bases map to TRBD1. The CDR3 sequence is 13 residues long. From germline, CDR1 is SEHNR and CDR2 FQNEAQ (reference sequence). J was trimmed by 8 bases and V by 5 bases; bases with no gene match: 4. CDR3 loop: CASSNRQGEKLFF. In DNA, the CDR3 is TGTGCCAGCAGCAATCGACAGGGGGAAAAACTGTTTTTT.

The chain recombines TRBV24-1 with TRBJ2-2; TRBD2 is a possible D gene (5 bases). The CDR3 extends over 18 amino acids. Germline-derived CDR1 and CDR2 are KGHDR and SFDVKD. The V end lost 1 base, the J end lost 1 base, and 15 bases lay between the germline ends. The DNA of the CDR3 is TGTGCCACCAGTGATTTTAGGGTAGGACTCGGGAACACCGGGGAGCTGTTTTTT. It yields the protein CATSDFRVGLGNTGELFF.

The chain carries TRBV6-2 or TRBV6-3 and TRBJ1-4; TRBD1 might be the D (5 bases). This CDR3 has 13 residues. The germline gives CDR1 MNHEY, CDR2 SVGEGT. The germline V and J ends were trimmed by 6 bases and 10 bases, with 15 bases remaining between them. The CDR3 loop is CASSKSIGGKLFF. The CDR3 DNA reads TGTGCCAGCAGCAAATCGATCGGGGGAAAACTGTTTTTT.

The chain carries TRBV7-9 and TRBJ2-1; D may be TRBD2 (6 bases). The CDR3 has 16 amino acids. Trimming took 6 bases from V and 4 from J, leaving 19 bases between them. Looked up from germline, CDR1 is SEHNR and CDR2 is FQNEAQ (reference sequence). The CDR3 loop reads CASSPMGSGQYNEQFF. Written as DNA, the CDR3 is TGTGCCAGCAGTCCCATGGGTAGCGGACAATACAATGAGCAGTTCTTC.

V and J are TRBV19 and TRBJ2-7, with a possible D match to TRBD1 (6 bases). The germline gives CDR1 LNHDA, CDR2 SQIVND (reference sequence). The CDR3 is 13 residues long. V was pared by 3 bases and J by 4 bases, with 10 bases between. The CDR3 region has the DNA TGTGCCAGTAGTATTTTGGGGGCTTACGAGCAGTACTTC. This sequence encodes CASSILGAYEQYF.

This sequence joins TRBV15 and TRBJ2-1; 8 bases match TRBD2. The CDR3 runs 14 residues. The germline gives CDR1 LNHNV, CDR2 YYDKDF (reference sequence). V dropped 5 bases and J dropped 0; count of bases not matched to a gene: 0. This CDR3 reads CATSRGGSYNEQFF. The DNA for the CDR3 is TGTGCCACCAGCCGGGGGGGCTCCTACAATGAGCAGTTCTTC.

This clone was recorded only once. J is TRBJ2-5 and V is TRBV6-5; 11 nucleotides align to TRBD1. In germline, CDR1 is MNHEY, CDR2 SVGAGI. Losses at the gene ends were 6 bases for V and 7 bases for J; bases not matched to a gene: 10. The CDR3 is 15 amino acids. CDR3 residues: CASSDGTGGYGTQYF. DNA for the CDR3: TGTGCCAGCAGCGACGGGACAGGGGGATATGGGACCCAGTACTTC.

The chain carries TRBV4-3 and TRBJ2-1; TRBD2 agrees at 11 bases. CDR1 and CDR2 from the germline V gene are LGHNA and YSLEER. V gave up 0 bases and J gave up 2 bases; unmatched junction bases: 9. CDR3 length equals 19 residues. CDR3 DNA: TGCGCCAGCAGCCAAGATAGTGGAAGGGGACTAGCGGCCTACAATGAGCAGTTCTTC. Protein: CASSQDSGRGLAAYNEQFF.

The CDR3 protein is CATSDTGTILQPQHF. In DNA, the CDR3 is TGTGCCACCAGTGACACAGGGACGATTTTACAGCCCCAGCATTTT. The chain joins TRBV24-1 to TRBJ1-5; D is perhaps TRBD1 (6 bases). V gave up 4 bases and J gave up 7 bases, with 16 bases separating them. Germline CDR1 and CDR2: KGHDR and SFDVKD. This CDR3 contains 15 residues.

This clone came up once. The gene calls are TRBV11-2 and TRBJ2-6; the D is unclear. This CDR3 has 14 amino acids. From germline, CDR1 is SGHAT and CDR2 FQNNGV. The ends were cut back, 2 bases at V and 0 bases at J, with 2 bases in the middle. This CDR3 is CASSLYSGANVLTF. As DNA, the CDR3 is TGTGCCAGCAGCTTATACTCTGGGGCCAACGTCCTGACTTTC.